The 18 T cell receptor beta chains below all came from one sample that was sequenced in a study of human T cells and chemical hapten exposure. MiXCR, applied by TCRdb to the RACE reads, yields one record per CDR3 protein. The sample lists 97,000 or so distinct CDR3 sequences, roughly 27% seen once, with 10% to 13% in the top ten. Time point denoted: patch test 3, about 24 weeks after DPC sensitization. Regarding treatment: therapeutic diphenylcyclopropenone sensitization with weekly scalp DPC. Sequencing used whole blood, obtained in connection with sensitization to the hapten diphenylcyclopropenone (DPC). These receptors all come from a man aged 40-49 years with alopecia areata. Some clones in this sample may be carry-over from other donors' samples.

The sample holds a few counts of this clonotype. V gene TRBV20-1 combines with J gene TRBJ2-2; 8 bases line up with TRBD2. Trimming removed 0 bases from V and 6 bases from J; junction bases left unmatched: 9. CDR1 is DFQATT, CDR2 SNEGSKA, per germline (reference sequence). The CDR3 is 16 residues long. CDR3 region: CSARDRRGDLAGELFF. CDR3 DNA: TGCAGTGCTAGAGATAGGCGGGGGGATTTGGCCGGGGAGCTGTTTTTT.

The rearrangement uses TRBV2 and TRBJ2-5; D unresolved. V lost 4 bases to trimming and J lost 4 bases, with 10 bases between them. This CDR3 region has 13 residues. CDR1 and CDR2 from the germline V gene are SNHLY and FYNNEI. The CDR3 region has the DNA TGTGCCAGCAGTGTTGTCCCAGGAGAGACCCAGTACTTC. Translation: CASSVVPGETQYF.

This clonotype was observed a single time. The rearrangement uses TRBV15 and TRBJ2-5, with 7 bases fitting TRBD1. The CDR3 contains 14 residues. The germline gives CDR1 LNHNV, CDR2 YYDKDF (reference sequence). The V segment lost 0 bases and the J segment 4 bases; nucleotides outside the gene matches: 2. The chain's CDR3 is CATSRDPGGETQYF. The CDR3 DNA is TGTGCCACCAGCAGAGATCCAGGGGGAGAGACCCAGTACTTC.

This clonotype was counted only a few times. The DNA for the CDR3 is TGTGCCACCAGCAGAGAGCAGGTCGGCTACACCTTC. It specifies CATSREQVGYTF. This chain links TRBV15 with TRBJ1-2; D uncertain. Per germline, CDR1 LNHNV and CDR2 YYDKDF (reference sequence). This CDR3 is built from 12 residues. The V and J ends lost 0 bases and 8 bases respectively, with 7 bases between them.

This clonotype was recorded a few times. The J gene is TRBJ1-5, the V gene TRBV27; 9 bases match TRBD1. V lost 0 bases to trimming and J lost 4 bases; unmatched junction nucleotides: 4. This CDR3 comprises 16 residues. Germline CDR1 reads MNHEY; CDR2 reads SMNVEV (reference sequence). CDR3 nucleotide sequence: TGTGCCAGCAGTTTATCGGCGGACAGGGGAAATCAGCCCCAGCATTTT. This gives the protein CASSLSADRGNQPQHF.

This clonotype occurred a few times. This CDR3 reads CASSLAGTGGYQPQHF. CDR3 bases: TGTGCCAGCAGCTTAGCTGGGACAGGGGGCTATCAGCCCCAGCATTTT. The chain links TRBV7-9 to TRBJ1-5; 12 bases fit TRBD1. The CDR3 sequence is 16 residues long. V dropped 0 bases and J dropped 5; count of bases not matched to a gene: 2. Germline CDR1 reads SEHNR; CDR2 reads FQNEAQ (reference sequence).

This clonotype was counted between two and nine times. Written as DNA, the CDR3 is TGTGCCAGCTCGGCGGGAGGGCCCTACGAGCAGTACTTC. Protein product: CASSAGGPYEQYF. The J gene is TRBJ2-7, the V gene TRBV6-2 or TRBV6-3; 9 nucleotides align to TRBD2. Germline values: CDR1 MNHEY, CDR2 SVGEGT. CDR3 length equals 13 residues. V dropped 8 bases and J dropped 2; count of bases not matched to a gene: 4.

J is TRBJ1-1 and V is TRBV2, with D perhaps matching TRBD1 (6 bases). Trimming pared 9 bases from V and 5 bases from J, leaving 19 bases between. Germline V gene lookup returns CDR1 SNHLY and CDR2 FYNNEI. The CDR3 totals 14 residues. CDR3 sequence: CASEDGGQGTEAFF. CDR3 DNA: TGTGCCAGTGAGGACGGGGGCCAGGGAACTGAAGCTTTCTTT.

The chain has TRBV20-1 and TRBJ1-1; D is possibly TRBD1 (5 bases). Germline CDR1 and CDR2: DFQATT and SNEGSKA (reference sequence). V lost 3 bases and J lost 0, with 17 bases in between. CDR3 size: 16 residues. CDR3 DNA sequence: TGCAGTGCTAGCCCGACAGTCCATCGGATGAACACTGAAGCTTTCTTT. Residues: CSASPTVHRMNTEAFF.

The chain recombines TRBV20-1 with TRBJ2-7, with 12 bases that match TRBD2. The CDR3 is made up of 17 amino acids. Germline values: CDR1 DFQATT, CDR2 SNEGSKA (reference sequence). J was trimmed by 2 bases and V by 3 bases; bases with no gene match: 11. The CDR3 DNA sequence: TGCAGTGCTAGTGTCCGACTAGCGGGAGTTCCCCCCTACGAGCAGTACTTC. Its protein product is CSASVRLAGVPPYEQYF.

This clonotype was found a few times. The chain uses TRBV4-2 and TRBJ2-1; D not certain. Trimming pared 0 bases from V and 3 bases from J, leaving 6 bases between. CDR1 is LGHNA and CDR2 is YNFKEQ in the germline V gene. The CDR3 runs 14 residues. The CDR3 region is CASSQERVYNEQFF. The DNA for the CDR3 is TGTGCCAGCAGCCAAGAACGAGTCTACAATGAGCAGTTCTTC.

The chain links TRBV18 to TRBJ2-7, with 8 nucleotides matching TRBD2. V was clipped by 3 bases and J by 9 bases; unmatched bases: 10. Germline V gene data show CDR1 as KGHSH and CDR2 as LQKENI. The CDR3 loop spans 14 amino acids. CDR3 DNA: TGTGCCAGCTCACCCCGGGGACTAGAAGATTCGCAGTACTTC. It codes for CASSPRGLEDSQYF.

The gene calls are TRBV12-3 or TRBV12-4 and TRBJ2-3; 7 bases line up with TRBD1. The CDR3 loop spans 15 amino acids. V was clipped by 3 bases and J by 2 bases; unmatched bases: 5. The CDR3: CASSLTGLYTDTQYF. Here the CDR3 DNA reads TGTGCCAGCAGTTTGACAGGGCTTTACACAGATACGCAGTATTTT.

The chain has TRBV28 and TRBJ1-6; D remains ambiguous. CDR1 is MDHEN, CDR2 SYDVKM, per germline. The CDR3 contains 13 residues. V was trimmed by 8 bases and J by 7 bases, leaving 12 bases between them. As DNA, the CDR3 is TGTGCCAGCGCCTCTGGGTCGAATTCACCCCTCCACTTT. This encodes CASASGSNSPLHF.

This clonotype appeared a few times. The chain is built from TRBV25-1 and TRBJ2-5; D unclear. CDR1 and CDR2 from the germline V gene are MGHDK and SYGVNS. CDR3 size: 12 residues. With 2 bases removed from V and 9 bases from J, the gap between germline ends came to 10 bases. The CDR3: CASSERSVAQYF. The CDR3 DNA sequence: TGTGCCAGCAGTGAACGGTCAGTGGCCCAGTACTTC.

This clonotype was seen a handful of times. This chain joins TRBV3-1 and TRBJ2-2, with D perhaps matching TRBD2 (6 bases). Trimming shortened V by 7 bases and J by 5 bases, and 14 bases separated the two germline ends. Germline V gene data show CDR1 as LGHDT and CDR2 as YNNKEL (reference sequence). This CDR3 has 14 amino acids. The CDR3 DNA follows: TGTGCCAGCACTCCCGCGCGGGGTACCGGGGAGCTGTTTTTT. Protein: CASTPARGTGELFF.

In its sample, this clonotype was seen a few times. This rearrangement joins TRBV4-3 to TRBJ2-7; 7 nucleotides line up with TRBD2. Unmatched junction bases numbered 6, after V lost 3 bases and J lost 4 bases. The CDR3 totals 14 residues. CDR1 and CDR2 (germline): LGHNA, YSLEER. The CDR3 is CASSHGLAEYEQYF. In DNA form, the CDR3 reads TGCGCCAGCAGCCACGGGCTAGCGGAATACGAGCAGTACTTC.

This clonotype was detected only a few times. In DNA form, the CDR3 reads TGTGCCAGCAGCCAAGTGGGACTAGCGGGAAACCGATGGAAGTACGAGCAGTACTTC. It translates to CASSQVGLAGNRWKYEQYF. V is TRBV14 and J is TRBJ2-7; 13 bases match TRBD2. This CDR3 spans 19 amino acids. J gave up 4 bases and V 1 base, and 13 bases lay outside the gene matches. Germline CDR1 and CDR2: SGHDN and FVKESK.